These 16 T cell receptor beta chains were all obtained from the same sample, sequenced in a study of T cell responses to AZD1222 COVID-19 vaccine. Produced via immunoSEQ multiplex PCR; TCRdb's table is partial and in-frame only. The sample records tens of thousands of clones, 70% to 90% being singletons. The sample consisted of peripheral blood, taken 28 days after the second AZD1222 dose. The origin of the receptors is an adult who received the AZD1222 COVID-19 vaccine.

The chain carries TRBV28 and TRBJ1-5; 9 nucleotides match TRBD1. This CDR3 is built from 15 residues. V was clipped by 6 bases and J by 2 bases; unmatched bases: 5. Germline-derived CDR1 and CDR2 are MDHEN and SYDVKM. The CDR3 sequence is CASSTGGVGNQPQHF. The CDR3 coding sequence is TGTGCCAGCAGCACAGGGGGCGTAGGCAATCAGCCCCAGCATTTT.

J is TRBJ2-1 and V is TRBV7-8; D is unresolved. The CDR3 runs to 13 residues. Looked up from germline, CDR1 is SGHVS and CDR2 is FQNEAQ. Trimming took 1 base from V and 8 from J, leaving 9 bases between them. The CDR3 loop reads CASSLGLYDEQFF. In DNA, the CDR3 is TGTGCCAGCAGCTTAGGGCTTTACGATGAGCAGTTCTTC.

The chain has TRBV28 and TRBJ1-1, with TRBD1 as a possible D gene (5 bases). There are 14 residues in the CDR3. V was shortened by 5 bases and J by 3 bases, with 13 bases between the two germline ends. Germline CDR1 MDHEN, CDR2 SYDVKM. The CDR3 sequence is CASSIGQGYTEAFF. The CDR3, as DNA: TGTGCCAGCAGTATCGGACAAGGCTACACTGAAGCTTTCTTT.

This clone was counted only a few times. The chain couples TRBV6-4 to TRBJ1-5; TRBD1 aligns across 7 bases. CDR1 and CDR2 (germline): MRHNA, SNTAGT. With 3 bases clipped from V and 4 bases from J, the junction kept 6 bases outside the gene matches. The CDR3 contains 15 residues. CDR3 nucleotides: TGTGCCAGCAGTGAGTCCCTGACAGGGAATCAGCCCCAGCATTTT. Protein: CASSESLTGNQPQHF.

This sequence joins TRBV19 and TRBJ1-1; 8 bases match TRBD1. J was trimmed by 5 bases and V by 6 bases; bases with no gene match: 11. Germline lookup yields CDR1 LNHDA and CDR2 SQIVND (reference sequence). This CDR3 has 15 amino acids. CDR3 residues: CASSFSDREGTEAFF. In DNA, the CDR3 is TGTGCCAGTAGCTTCTCGGACAGGGAAGGAACTGAAGCTTTCTTT.

The genes are TRBV28 and TRBJ1-1; 9 bases align to TRBD1. Germline loops: CDR1 MDHEN, CDR2 SYDVKM. The CDR3 has 15 residues. J gave up 2 bases and V 5 bases, and 6 bases lay outside the gene matches. In DNA form, the CDR3 reads TGTGCCAGCAGTGGGGGGGGACAGGGTAACACTGAAGCTTTCTTT. Its protein is CASSGGGQGNTEAFF. The full variable domain, with the rest looked up from reference TRBV28 and TRBJ1-1, is DVKVTQSSRYLVKRTGEKVFLECVQDMDHENMFWYRQDPGLGLRLIYFSYDVKMKEKGDIPEGYSVSREKKERFSLILESASTNQTSMYLCASSGGGQGNTEAFFGQGTRLTVV.

V gene TRBV3-1 (or the pseudogene TRBV3-2) combines with J gene TRBJ1-1, with D unresolved. The germline V gene has CDR1 LGHDT and CDR2 YNNKEL (reference sequence). This CDR3 comprises 14 residues. V dropped 1 base and J dropped 5 bases, with 11 bases sitting between them. The CDR3 DNA is TGTGCCAGCAGCCAAGGAGATGTGAGGACTGAAGCTTTCTTT. Amino acids: CASSQGDVRTEAFF.

The rearrangement links TRBV6-5 to TRBJ2-1; 7 bases align to TRBD2. Germline assignment: CDR1 MNHEY and CDR2 SVGAGI. CDR3 size: 15 residues. The V segment lost 2 bases and the J segment 3 bases; nucleotides outside the gene matches: 4. The CDR3 DNA is TGTGCCAGCAGTTACGGGCTAGCGGACTACAATGAGCAGTTCTTC. Translation gives CASSYGLADYNEQFF.

The V call is TRBV20-1, the J call TRBJ1-2, with D maybe TRBD1 (6 bases). The germline V gene encodes CDR1 DFQATT and CDR2 SNEGSKA (reference sequence). V shed 3 bases and J shed 2 bases, with 10 bases lying between them. The CDR3 contains 13 residues. The chain's CDR3 is CSASHRANYGYTF. CDR3 in DNA: TGCAGTGCTAGTCACAGGGCAAACTATGGCTACACCTTC.

Notes on this clone: At one end the junction does not follow the germline gene, possibly because of a read error. The CDR3 is CASSQDGLGHTKF. The CDR3 DNA reads TGCGCCAGCAGCCAAGACGGGCTAGGGCATACCAAATTC. The chain combines TRBV4-3 with TRBJ1-2; D is ambiguous. The CDR3 is 13 residues long. Germline values: CDR1 LGHNA, CDR2 YSLEER.

The chain employs TRBV14 and TRBJ1-3; TRBD1 might be the D (5 bases). This CDR3 has 16 amino acids. V was trimmed by 1 base and J by 3 bases, leaving 13 bases between them. Looked up from germline, CDR1 is SGHDN and CDR2 is FVKESK. The CDR3 nucleotides are TGTGCCAGCAGCCAAGTGGTGGGGGTCGGTGGAAACACCATATATTTT. This encodes CASSQVVGVGGNTIYF.

This clone was recorded once. J is TRBJ2-3 and V is TRBV10-2, with 9 bases matching TRBD1. V was pared by 4 bases and J by 9 bases, with 2 bases of the junction left unmatched. Germline CDR1 and CDR2: WSHSY and SAAADI. The CDR3 extends over 12 amino acids. CDR3 sequence (DNA): TGCGCCAGCAGTGCGACAGGGGGGACGCAGTATTTT. Residues: CASSATGGTQYF.

Comment on this clone: One junction end does not reproduce the germline sequence, and a read error may be involved. The chain carries TRBV18 and TRBJ1-1; TRBD1 aligns across 7 bases. The CDR3 loop spans 14 amino acids. The V gene's germline CDR1 is KGHSH and CDR2 LQKENI. The CDR3 region is CASSPPEGATEAFF. CDR3 coding DNA: TGTGCTAGCTCACCACCTGAGGGGGCGACTGAAGCTTTCTTT. The full variable domain, with the rest looked up from reference TRBV18 and TRBJ1-1, is NAGVMQNPRHLVRRRGQEARLRCSPMKGHSHVYWYRQLPEEGLKFMVYLQKENIIDESGMPKERFSAEFPKEGPSILRIQQVVRGDSAAYFCASSPPEGATEAFFGQGTRLTVV.

The chain carries TRBV7-3 and TRBJ2-3, with D tentatively TRBD2 (5 bases). V was shortened by 1 base and J by 9 bases, with 17 bases between the two germline ends. CDR3 length: 15 residues. The germline V gene encodes CDR1 SGHTA and CDR2 FQGTGA. CDR3 region: CASSLRVRRGGTQYF. The CDR3 coding sequence is TGTGCCAGCAGCTTAAGGGTCAGACGGGGTGGAACGCAGTATTTT. Together with reference TRBV7-3 and TRBJ2-3, the CDR3 gives the full variable domain: GAGVSQTPSNKVTEKGKYVELRCDPISGHTALYWYRQSLGQGPEFLIYFQGTGAADDSGLPNDRFFAVRPEGSVSTLKIQRTERGDSAVYLCASSLRVRRGGTQYFGPGTRLTVL.

The chain carries TRBV18 and TRBJ2-7; D call uncertain. Deletions cut 3 bases from V and 0 bases from J, with 12 bases between. The CDR3 is 15 amino acids. Germline V lookup: CDR1 KGHSH, CDR2 LQKENI. The CDR3 DNA is TGTGCCAGCTCACCCAGGCGGCTCAGCTCCTACGAGCAGTACTTC. Amino acid sequence: CASSPRRLSSYEQYF.

CDR3 in amino acids: CASSLGQGRTGELFF. In DNA form, the CDR3 reads TGTGCCAGCAGCTTAGGACAGGGGCGCACCGGGGAGCTGTTTTTT. The chain uses TRBV7-3 and TRBJ2-2; 9 positions agree with TRBD1. The CDR3 is made up of 15 amino acids. V dropped 2 bases and J dropped 4; count of bases not matched to a gene: 2. CDR1 is SGHTA and CDR2 is FQGTGA in the germline V gene.